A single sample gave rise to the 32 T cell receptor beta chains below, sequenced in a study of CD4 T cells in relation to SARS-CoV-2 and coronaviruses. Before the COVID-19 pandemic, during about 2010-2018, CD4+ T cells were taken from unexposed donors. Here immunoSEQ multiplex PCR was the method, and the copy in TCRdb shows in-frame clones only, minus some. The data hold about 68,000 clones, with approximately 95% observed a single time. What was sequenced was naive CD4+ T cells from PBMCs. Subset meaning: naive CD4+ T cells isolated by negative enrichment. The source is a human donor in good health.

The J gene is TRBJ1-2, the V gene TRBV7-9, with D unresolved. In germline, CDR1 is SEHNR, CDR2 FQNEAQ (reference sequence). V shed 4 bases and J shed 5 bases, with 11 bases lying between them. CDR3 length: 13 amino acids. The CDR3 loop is CASSSAGPYGYTF. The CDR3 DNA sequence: TGTGCCAGCAGCTCAGCCGGGCCTTATGGCTACACCTTC.

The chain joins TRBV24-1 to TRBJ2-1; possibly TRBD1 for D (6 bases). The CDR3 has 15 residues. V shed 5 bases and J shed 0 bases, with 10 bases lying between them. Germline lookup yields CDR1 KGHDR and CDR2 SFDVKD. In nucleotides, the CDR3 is TGTGCCACCAGTGGAAAGGGGGACTCCTACAATGAGCAGTTCTTC. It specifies CATSGKGDSYNEQFF.

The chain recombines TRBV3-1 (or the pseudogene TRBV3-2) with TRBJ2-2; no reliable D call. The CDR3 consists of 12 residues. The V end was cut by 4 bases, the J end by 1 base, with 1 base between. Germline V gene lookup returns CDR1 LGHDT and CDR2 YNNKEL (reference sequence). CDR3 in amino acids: CASSLNTGELFF. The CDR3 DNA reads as TGTGCCAGCAGCCTGAACACCGGGGAGCTGTTTTTT.

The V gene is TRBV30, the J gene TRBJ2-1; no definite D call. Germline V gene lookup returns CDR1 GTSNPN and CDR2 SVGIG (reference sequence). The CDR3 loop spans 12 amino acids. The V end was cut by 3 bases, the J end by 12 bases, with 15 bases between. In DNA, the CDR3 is TGTGCCTGGAGGCAGCCCCCCTCCGGGCAGTTCTTC. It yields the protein CAWRQPPSGQFF.

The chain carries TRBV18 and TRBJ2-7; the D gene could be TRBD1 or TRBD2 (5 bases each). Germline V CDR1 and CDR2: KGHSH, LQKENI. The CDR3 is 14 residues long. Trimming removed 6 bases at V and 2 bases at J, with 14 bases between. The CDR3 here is CASSSGTGPYEQYF. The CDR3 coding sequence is TGTGCCAGCTCTTCCGGGACGGGCCCCTACGAGCAGTACTTC. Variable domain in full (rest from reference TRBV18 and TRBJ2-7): NAGVMQNPRHLVRRRGQEARLRCSPMKGHSHVYWYRQLPEEGLKFMVYLQKENIIDESGMPKERFSAEFPKEGPSILRIQQVVRGDSAAYFCASSSGTGPYEQYFGPGTRLTVT.

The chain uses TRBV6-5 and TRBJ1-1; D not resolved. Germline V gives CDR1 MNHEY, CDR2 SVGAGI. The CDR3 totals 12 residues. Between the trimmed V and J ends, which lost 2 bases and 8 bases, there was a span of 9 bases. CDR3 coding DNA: TGTGCCAGCAGTTACGACGGTCGCGAAGCTTTCTTT. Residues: CASSYDGREAFF.

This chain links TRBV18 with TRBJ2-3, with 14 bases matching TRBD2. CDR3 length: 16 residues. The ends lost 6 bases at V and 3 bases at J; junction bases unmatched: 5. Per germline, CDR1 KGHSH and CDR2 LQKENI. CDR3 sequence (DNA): TGTGCCAGCTCGGCCGGACTAGCGGGGGGAACAGATACGCAGTATTTT. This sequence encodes CASSAGLAGGTDTQYF.

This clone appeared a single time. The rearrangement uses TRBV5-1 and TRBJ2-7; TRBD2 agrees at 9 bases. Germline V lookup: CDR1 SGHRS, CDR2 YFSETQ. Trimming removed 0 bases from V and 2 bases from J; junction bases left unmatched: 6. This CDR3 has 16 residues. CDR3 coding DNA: TGCGCCAGCAGCTTGGACCCAGCGGGGGGAGCCTACGAGCAGTACTTC. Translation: CASSLDPAGGAYEQYF.

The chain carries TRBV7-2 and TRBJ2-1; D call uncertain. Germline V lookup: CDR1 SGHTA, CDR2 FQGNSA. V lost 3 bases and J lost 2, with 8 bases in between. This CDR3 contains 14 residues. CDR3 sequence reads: CASSFGSPYNEQFF. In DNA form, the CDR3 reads TGTGCCAGCAGCTTTGGGTCCCCCTACAATGAGCAGTTCTTC.

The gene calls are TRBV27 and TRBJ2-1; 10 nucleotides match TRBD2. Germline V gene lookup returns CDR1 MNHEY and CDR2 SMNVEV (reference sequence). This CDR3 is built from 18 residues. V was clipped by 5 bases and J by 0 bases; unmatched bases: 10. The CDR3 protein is CASSLISGGTRSYNEQFF. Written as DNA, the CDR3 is TGTGCCAGCAGTCTGATTAGCGGGGGGACGCGCTCCTACAATGAGCAGTTCTTC.

The CDR3 DNA follows: TGTGCCAGCAGCCAAGATCTAACGACGGCTAACTATGGCTACACCTTC. Translated: CASSQDLTTANYGYTF. The rearrangement links TRBV3-1 (or the pseudogene TRBV3-2) to TRBJ1-2, with no clear D. The CDR3 extends over 16 amino acids. Per the germline V gene, CDR1 is LGHDT and CDR2 is YNNKEL (reference sequence). V was trimmed by 0 bases and J by 0 bases, leaving 11 bases between them.

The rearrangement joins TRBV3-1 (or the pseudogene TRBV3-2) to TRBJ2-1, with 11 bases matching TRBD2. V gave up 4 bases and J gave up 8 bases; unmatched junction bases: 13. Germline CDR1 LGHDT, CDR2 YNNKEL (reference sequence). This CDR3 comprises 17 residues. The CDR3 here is CASSLRLSGRAGDEQFF. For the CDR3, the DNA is TGTGCCAGCAGCCTTCGCCTTAGCGGGAGGGCCGGGGATGAGCAGTTCTTC.

The CDR3 protein is CASRFGGVWNTGELFF. The DNA for the CDR3 is TGTGCCAGCAGATTCGGCGGGGTCTGGAACACCGGGGAGCTGTTTTTT. The rearrangement joins TRBV5-6 to TRBJ2-2; a weak D match, TRBD2 (6 bases). CDR1 and CDR2 (germline): SGHDT, YYEEEE. V was cut by 5 bases and J by 1 base, with 15 bases left in between. The CDR3 sequence is 16 residues long.

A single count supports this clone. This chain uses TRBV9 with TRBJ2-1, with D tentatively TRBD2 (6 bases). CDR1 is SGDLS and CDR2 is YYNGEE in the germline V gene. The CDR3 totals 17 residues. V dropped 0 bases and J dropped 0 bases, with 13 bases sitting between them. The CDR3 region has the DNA TGTGCCAGCAGCGTAGGTTTTGCGGGGAGCTCCTACAATGAGCAGTTCTTC. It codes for CASSVGFAGSSYNEQFF.

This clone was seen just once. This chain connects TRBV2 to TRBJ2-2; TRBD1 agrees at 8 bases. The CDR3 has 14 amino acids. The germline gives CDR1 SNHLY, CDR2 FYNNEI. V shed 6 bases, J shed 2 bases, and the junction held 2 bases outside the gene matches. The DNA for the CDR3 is TGTGCCAGCAGGACAGGGGCAAACACCGGGGAGCTGTTTTTT. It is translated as CASRTGANTGELFF.

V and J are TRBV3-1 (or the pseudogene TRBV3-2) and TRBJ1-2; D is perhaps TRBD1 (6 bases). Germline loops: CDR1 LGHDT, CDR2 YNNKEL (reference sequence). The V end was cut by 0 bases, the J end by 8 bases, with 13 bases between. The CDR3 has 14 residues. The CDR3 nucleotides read TGTGCCAGCAGCCAAGAGGGGGGCAGGGCCGGCTACACCTTC. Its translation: CASSQEGGRAGYTF.

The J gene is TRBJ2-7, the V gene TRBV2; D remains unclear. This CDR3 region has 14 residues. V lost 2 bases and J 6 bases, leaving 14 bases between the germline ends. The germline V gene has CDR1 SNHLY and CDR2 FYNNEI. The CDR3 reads CASSENPSASEQYF. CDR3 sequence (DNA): TGTGCCAGCAGTGAAAATCCCTCAGCTAGCGAGCAGTACTTC.

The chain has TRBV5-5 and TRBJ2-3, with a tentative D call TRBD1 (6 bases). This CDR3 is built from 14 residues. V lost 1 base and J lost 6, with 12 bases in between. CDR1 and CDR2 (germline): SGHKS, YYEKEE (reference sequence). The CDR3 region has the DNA TGTGCCAGCAGCTTGCAGGGAAGGGGGGATACGCAGTATTTT. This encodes CASSLQGRGDTQYF.

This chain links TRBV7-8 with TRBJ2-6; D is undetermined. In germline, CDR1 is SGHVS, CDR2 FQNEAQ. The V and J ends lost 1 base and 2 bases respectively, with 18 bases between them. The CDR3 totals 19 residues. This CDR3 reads CASSLDSGSSVTGANVLTF. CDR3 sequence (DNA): TGTGCCAGCAGCTTAGACTCCGGGTCCTCCGTAACTGGGGCCAACGTCCTGACTTTC.

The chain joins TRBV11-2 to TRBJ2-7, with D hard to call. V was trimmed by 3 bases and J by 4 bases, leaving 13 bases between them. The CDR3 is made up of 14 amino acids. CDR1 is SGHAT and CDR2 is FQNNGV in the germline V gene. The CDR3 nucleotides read TGTGCCAGCAGCTTTCAGCATGGTCCATACGAGCAGTACTTC. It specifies CASSFQHGPYEQYF.

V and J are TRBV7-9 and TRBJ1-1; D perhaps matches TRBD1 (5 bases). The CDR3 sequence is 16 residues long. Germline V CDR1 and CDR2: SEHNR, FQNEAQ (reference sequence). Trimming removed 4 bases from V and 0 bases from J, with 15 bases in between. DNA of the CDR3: TGTGCCAGCAGCTCCCCGGGGGGAAAAATGAACACTGAAGCTTTCTTT. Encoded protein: CASSSPGGKMNTEAFF.

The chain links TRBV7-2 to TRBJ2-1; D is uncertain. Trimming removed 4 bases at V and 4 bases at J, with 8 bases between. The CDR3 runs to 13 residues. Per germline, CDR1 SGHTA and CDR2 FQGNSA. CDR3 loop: CASSYGRYNEQFF. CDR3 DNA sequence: TGTGCCAGCAGCTACGGACGGTACAATGAGCAGTTCTTC.

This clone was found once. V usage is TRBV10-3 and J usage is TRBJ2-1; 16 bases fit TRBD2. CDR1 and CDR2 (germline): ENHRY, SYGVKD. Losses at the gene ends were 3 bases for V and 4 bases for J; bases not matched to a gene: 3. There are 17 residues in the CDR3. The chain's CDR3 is CAISDGTSGREYNEQFF. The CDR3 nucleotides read TGTGCCATCAGTGATGGGACTAGCGGGAGGGAATACAATGAGCAGTTCTTC.

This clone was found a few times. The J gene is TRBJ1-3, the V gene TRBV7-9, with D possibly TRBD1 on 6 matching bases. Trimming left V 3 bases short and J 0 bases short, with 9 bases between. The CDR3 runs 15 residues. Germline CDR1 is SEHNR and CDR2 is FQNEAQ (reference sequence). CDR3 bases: TGTGCCAGCAGCTTGTCAGGGGCCTCTGGAAACACCATATATTTT. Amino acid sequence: CASSLSGASGNTIYF.

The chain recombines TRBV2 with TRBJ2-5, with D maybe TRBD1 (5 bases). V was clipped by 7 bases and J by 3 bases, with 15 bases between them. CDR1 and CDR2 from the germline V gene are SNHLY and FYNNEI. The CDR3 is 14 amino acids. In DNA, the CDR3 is TGTGCCAGCACCGGAAGGACACGAAAAGAGACCCAGTACTTC. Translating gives CASTGRTRKETQYF.

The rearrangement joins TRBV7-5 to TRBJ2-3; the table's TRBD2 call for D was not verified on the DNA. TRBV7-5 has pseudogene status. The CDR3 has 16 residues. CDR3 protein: CVRSSKAGPGKDTQYF. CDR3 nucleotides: TGTGTCAGAAGCTCCAAGGCGGGTCCCGGGAAAGATACGCAGTATTTT.

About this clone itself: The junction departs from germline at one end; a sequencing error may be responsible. The CDR3: CASSLPGTGAPQRHF. The CDR3 nucleotides read TGTGCCAGCAGTTTGCCCGGGACAGGGGCACCACAAAGGCACTTC. This sequence joins TRBV28 and TRBJ2-7; 10 positions match TRBD1. This CDR3 is 15 amino acids long. CDR1 and CDR2 (germline): MDHEN, SYDVKM.

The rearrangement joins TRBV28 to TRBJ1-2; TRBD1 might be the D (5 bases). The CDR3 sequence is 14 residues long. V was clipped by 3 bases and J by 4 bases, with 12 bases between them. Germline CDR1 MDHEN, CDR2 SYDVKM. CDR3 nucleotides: TGTGCCAGCAGTTTTGCAGGGAGGCCCTATGGCTACACCTTC. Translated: CASSFAGRPYGYTF.

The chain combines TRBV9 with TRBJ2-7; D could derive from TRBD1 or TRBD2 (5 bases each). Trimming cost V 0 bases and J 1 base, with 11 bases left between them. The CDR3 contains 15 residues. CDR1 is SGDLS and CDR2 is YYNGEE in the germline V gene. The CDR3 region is CASSVGGTLSYEQYF. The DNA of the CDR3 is TGTGCCAGCAGCGTAGGGGGGACCCTTTCCTACGAGCAGTACTTC.

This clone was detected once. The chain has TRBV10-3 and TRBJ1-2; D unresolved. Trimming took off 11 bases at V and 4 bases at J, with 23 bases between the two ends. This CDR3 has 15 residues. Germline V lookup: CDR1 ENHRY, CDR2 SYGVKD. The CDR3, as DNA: TGTGCCTCCCTTCCGTCTGACGACCGACCCTATGGCTACACCTTC. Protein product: CASLPSDDRPYGYTF.

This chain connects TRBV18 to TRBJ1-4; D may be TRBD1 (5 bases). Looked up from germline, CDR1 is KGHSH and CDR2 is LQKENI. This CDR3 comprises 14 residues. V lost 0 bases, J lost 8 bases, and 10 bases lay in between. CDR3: CASSPPRGGEKLFF. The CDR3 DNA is TGTGCCAGCTCACCACCGAGGGGAGGAGAAAAACTGTTTTTT.

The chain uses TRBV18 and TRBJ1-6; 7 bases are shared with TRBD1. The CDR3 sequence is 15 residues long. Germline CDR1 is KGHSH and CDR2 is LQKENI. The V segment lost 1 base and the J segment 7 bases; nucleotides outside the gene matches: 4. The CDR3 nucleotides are TGTGCCAGCTCACCACGTGGGACAGACAATTCACCCCTCCACTTT. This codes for CASSPRGTDNSPLHF.